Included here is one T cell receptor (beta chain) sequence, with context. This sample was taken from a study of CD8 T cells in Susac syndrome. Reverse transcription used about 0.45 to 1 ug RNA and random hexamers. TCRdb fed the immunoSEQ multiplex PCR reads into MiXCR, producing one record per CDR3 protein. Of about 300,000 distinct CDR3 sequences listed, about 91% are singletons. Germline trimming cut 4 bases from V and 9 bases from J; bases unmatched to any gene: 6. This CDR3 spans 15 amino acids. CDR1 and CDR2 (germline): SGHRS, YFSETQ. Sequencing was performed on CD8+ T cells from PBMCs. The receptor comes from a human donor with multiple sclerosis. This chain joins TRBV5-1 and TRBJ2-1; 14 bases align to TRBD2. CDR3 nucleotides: TGCGCCAGCAGCCCGACTAGCGGGGGGGCTCGTGAGCAGTTCTTC. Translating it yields CASSPTSGGAREQFF.